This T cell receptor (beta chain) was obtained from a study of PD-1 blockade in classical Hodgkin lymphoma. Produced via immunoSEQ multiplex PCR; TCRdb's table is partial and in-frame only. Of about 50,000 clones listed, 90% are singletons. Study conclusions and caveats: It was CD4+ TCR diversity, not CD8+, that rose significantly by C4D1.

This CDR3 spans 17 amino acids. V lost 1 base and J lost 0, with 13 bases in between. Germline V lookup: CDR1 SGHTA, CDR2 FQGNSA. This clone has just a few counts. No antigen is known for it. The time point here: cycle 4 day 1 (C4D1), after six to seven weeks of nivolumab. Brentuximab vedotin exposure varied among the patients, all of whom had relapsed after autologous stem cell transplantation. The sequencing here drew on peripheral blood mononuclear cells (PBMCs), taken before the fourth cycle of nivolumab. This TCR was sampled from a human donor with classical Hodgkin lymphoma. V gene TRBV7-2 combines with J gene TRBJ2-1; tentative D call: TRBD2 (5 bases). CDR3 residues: CASSLEVAPSSYNEQFF. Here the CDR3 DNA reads TGTGCCAGCAGCTTAGAAGTAGCGCCGAGCTCCTACAATGAGCAGTTCTTC.